The 6 T cell receptor beta chains given below trace back to one sample, sequenced in a study of vaccination effects on CD4 cells after COVID-19. Cells that had been cultured for 10 days were the source of isolated CD4+ T cells. Repertoires were generated with immunoSEQ multiplex PCR, while TCRdb's copy carries only in-frame clones and drops some. The repertoire holds tens of thousands of clones, 70% to 85% seen once, with under 25% in the top ten. Their antigen targets remain unknown. Source: CD4+ T cells from PBMCs cultured without peptide, taken before COVID-19 vaccination. All receptors derive from a human donor who had a prior SARS-CoV-2 infection.

The V call is TRBV11-3, the J call TRBJ2-3, with 10 bases matching TRBD2. Unmatched junction bases numbered 13, after V lost 4 bases and J lost 9 bases. Per germline, CDR1 SGHNT and CDR2 YENEEA. The CDR3 loop spans 16 amino acids. The CDR3 nucleotides are TGTGCCAGCAGCTCCAGATCAAACAGCGGGGGGGGCACGCAGTATTTT. This encodes CASSSRSNSGGGTQYF.

The J gene is TRBJ2-1, the V gene TRBV2; a possible D gene is TRBD1 (5 bases). Germline CDR1 SNHLY, CDR2 FYNNEI. The CDR3 spans 14 residues. Trimming cost V 6 bases and J 3 bases, with 12 bases left between them. In DNA, the CDR3 is TGTGCCAGCAGCCTCCAAGACAGCTACAATGAGCAGTTCTTC. It translates to CASSLQDSYNEQFF.

This CDR3 is CASSLRYRVADTQYF. As DNA, the CDR3 is TGTGCCAGCAGCTTGAGGTACAGGGTAGCAGATACGCAGTATTTT. The chain has TRBV5-4 and TRBJ2-3; a possible D gene is TRBD1 (6 bases). From germline, CDR1 is SGHNT and CDR2 YYREEE (reference sequence). The germline V and J ends were trimmed by 1 base and 4 bases, with 13 bases remaining between them. This CDR3 has 15 amino acids.

The count of this clone is one. This chain uses TRBV19 with TRBJ1-1; 10 bases map to TRBD1. The CDR3 length is 12 residues. The germline V gene has CDR1 LNHDA and CDR2 SQIVND (reference sequence). V dropped 5 bases and J dropped 10; count of bases not matched to a gene: 4. The CDR3 coding sequence is TGTGCCAGTAGTCAACGGGACAGGGGAGCTTTCTTT. Encoded protein: CASSQRDRGAFF.

This chain links TRBV6-5 with TRBJ2-3, with D perhaps TRBD1 (6 bases). The CDR3 spans 14 residues. CDR1 MNHEY and CDR2 SVGAGI come from the germline V gene. Trimming removed 0 bases from V and 3 bases from J, with 7 bases in between. The CDR3 DNA reads as TGTGCCAGCAGTTACTCAGGGGGTACAGATACGCAGTATTTT. It specifies CASSYSGGTDTQYF.

The J gene is TRBJ1-2, the V gene TRBV18, with D unclear. This CDR3 is built from 14 residues. Trimming shortened V by 0 bases and J by 3 bases, and 8 bases separated the two germline ends. Germline lookup yields CDR1 KGHSH and CDR2 LQKENI. In DNA, the CDR3 is TGTGCCAGCTCACCACCGGGCAGGCACTATGGCTACACCTTC. This gives the protein CASSPPGRHYGYTF. Variable domain in full (rest from reference TRBV18 and TRBJ1-2): NAGVMQNPRHLVRRRGQEARLRCSPMKGHSHVYWYRQLPEEGLKFMVYLQKENIIDESGMPKERFSAEFPKEGPSILRIQQVVRGDSAAYFCASSPPGRHYGYTFGSGTRLTVV.